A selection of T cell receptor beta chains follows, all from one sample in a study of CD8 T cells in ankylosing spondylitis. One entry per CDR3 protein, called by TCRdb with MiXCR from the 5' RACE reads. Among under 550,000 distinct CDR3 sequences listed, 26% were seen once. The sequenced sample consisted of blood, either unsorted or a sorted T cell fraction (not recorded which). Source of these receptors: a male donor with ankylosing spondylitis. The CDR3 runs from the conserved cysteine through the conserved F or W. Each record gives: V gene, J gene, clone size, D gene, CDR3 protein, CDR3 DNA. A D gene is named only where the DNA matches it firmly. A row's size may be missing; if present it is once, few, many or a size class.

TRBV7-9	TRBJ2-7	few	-	CASSTGYPGDEQYF	TGTGCCAGCAGCACGGGGTACCCGGGGGACGAGCAGTACTTC
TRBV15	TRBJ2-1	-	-	CATRGSSYNEQFF	TGTGCCACCCGTGGGAGCTCCTACAATGAGCAGTTCTTC
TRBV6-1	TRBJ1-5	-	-	CASSEAGVSNQPQHF	TGTGCCAGCAGTGAAGCAGGGGTATCAAATCAGCCCCAGCATTTT
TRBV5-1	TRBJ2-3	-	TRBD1	CASSLWPPGQEATDTQYF	TGCGCCAGCAGCTTGTGGCCCCCGGGACAGGAGGCGACAGATACGCAGTATTTT
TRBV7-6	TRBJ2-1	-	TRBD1	CASSSTRDRVDEQFF	TGTGCCAGCAGCTCCACTCGGGACAGGGTTGATGAGCAGTTCTTC
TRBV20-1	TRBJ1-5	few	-	CSASAGRWQPQHF	TGCAGTGCTAGCGCGGGGAGGTGGCAGCCCCAGCATTTT
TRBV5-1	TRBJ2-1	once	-	CASSFSPSSGEQFF	TGCGCCAGCAGCTTCAGTCCTAGCAGCGGTGAGCAGTTCTTC
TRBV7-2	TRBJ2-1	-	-	CASSLQGAYNEQFF	TGTGCCAGCAGCTTACAGGGCGCATACAATGAGCAGTTCTTC
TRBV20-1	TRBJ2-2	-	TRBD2	CSANGLAAAELFF	TGCAGTGCTAATGGACTAGCGGCGGCGGAGCTGTTTTTT
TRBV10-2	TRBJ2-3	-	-	CASRDWTSTDTQYF	TGCGCCAGCAGGGACTGGACTAGCACAGATACGCAGTATTTT
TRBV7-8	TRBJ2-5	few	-	CASSSQGRETQYF	TGTGCCAGCAGCTCACAGGGTAGGGAGACCCAGTACTTC
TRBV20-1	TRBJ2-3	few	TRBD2	CSAAPLAGVRDTQYF	TGCAGTGCGGCCCCACTAGCGGGAGTGAGAGATACGCAGTATTTT
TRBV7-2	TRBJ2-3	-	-	CASSLTHEDTQYF	TGTGCCAGCAGCTTAACGCACGAGGATACGCAGTATTTT
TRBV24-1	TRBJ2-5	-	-	CATSDLQSGFLETQYF	TGTGCCACCAGTGATTTGCAATCCGGGTTTTTGGAGACCCAGTACTTC
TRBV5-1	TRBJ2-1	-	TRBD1	CASYQGASYNEQFF	TGCGCCAGCTACCAGGGGGCTTCCTACAATGAGCAGTTCTTC
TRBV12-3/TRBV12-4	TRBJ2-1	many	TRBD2	CASSPRASGRADEQFF	TGTGCCAGCTCTCCGAGGGCTAGCGGGAGGGCCGATGAGCAGTTCTTC
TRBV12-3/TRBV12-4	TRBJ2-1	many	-	CASSARLQVNEQFF	TGTGCCAGCAGTGCAAGACTACAAGTTAATGAGCAGTTCTTC
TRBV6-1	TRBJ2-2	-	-	CASRYAGELFF	TGTGCCAGCAGATACGCCGGGGAGCTGTTTTTT
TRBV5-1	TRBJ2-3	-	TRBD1	CASSWQGASDTQYF	TGCGCCAGCAGCTGGCAGGGGGCGTCGGATACGCAGTATTTT
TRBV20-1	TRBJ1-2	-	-	CSAGAKGYTF	TGCAGTGCTGGCGCCAAAGGCTACACCTTC
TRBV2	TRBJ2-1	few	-	CASNGGTSYNEQFF	TGTGCCAGCAATGGCGGGACGTCCTACAATGAGCAGTTCTTC
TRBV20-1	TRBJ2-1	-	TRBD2	CSAPGLAGVVEQFF	TGCAGTGCTCCGGGACTAGCGGGAGTAGTTGAGCAGTTCTTC
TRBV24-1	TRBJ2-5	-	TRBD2	CATSDPAGDQETQYF	TGTGCCACCAGTGATCCAGCGGGAGATCAAGAGACCCAGTACTTC
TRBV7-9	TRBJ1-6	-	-	CASSLQGGGRSPLHF	TGTGCCAGCAGCCTACAGGGTGGGGGTAGGTCACCCCTCCACTTT
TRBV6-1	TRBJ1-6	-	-	CASSEVSYSPLHF	TGTGCCAGCAGTGAAGTCAGTTATTCACCCCTCCACTTT
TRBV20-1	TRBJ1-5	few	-	CSATESGSNQPQHF	TGCAGTGCTACCGAGAGTGGAAGCAATCAGCCCCAGCATTTT
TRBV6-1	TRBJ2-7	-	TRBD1	CASSGRTGGYEQYF	TGTGCCAGCAGTGGACGGACAGGGGGCTACGAGCAGTACTTC
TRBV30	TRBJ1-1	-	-	CAWQGQTEAFF	TGTGCCTGGCAGGGGCAAACTGAAGCTTTCTTT
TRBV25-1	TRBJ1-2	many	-	CASSDGRGYDGYTF	TGTGCCAGCAGTGACGGCCGAGGGTATGATGGCTACACCTTC
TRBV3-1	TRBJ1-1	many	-	CASSPKGTEAFF	TGTGCCAGCAGCCCGAAGGGAACTGAAGCTTTCTTT
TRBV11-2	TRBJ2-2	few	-	CASSLNRQGTTGELFF	TGTGCCAGCAGCCTTAATAGACAGGGGACTACCGGTGAGCTGTTTTTT
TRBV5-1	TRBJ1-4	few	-	CASSLVSRDNEKLFF	TGCGCCAGCAGCTTGGTTTCCAGGGATAATGAAAAACTGTTTTTT
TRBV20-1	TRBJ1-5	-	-	CSAREGQQNQPQHF	TGCAGTGCTAGAGAAGGCCAGCAGAATCAGCCCCAGCATTTT
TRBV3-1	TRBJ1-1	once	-	CASSPQIRDTEAFF	TGTGCCAGCAGCCCTCAAATTCGGGACACTGAAGCTTTCTTT
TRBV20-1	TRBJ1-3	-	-	CSARDPGNTIYF	TGCAGTGCTAGAGATCCCGGAAACACCATATATTTT